Described below is a single T cell receptor (beta chain) sequence and its context. What it binds is not known. The sample belongs to a study of T cell responses to AZD1222 COVID-19 vaccine. The V end was cut by 6 bases, the J end by 8 bases, with 19 bases between. Germline V gene sequence: CDR1 SGHTA, CDR2 FQGNSA. The CDR3 is made up of 14 amino acids. The protocol was immunoSEQ multiplex PCR, while the TCRdb copy is restricted to in-frame clones and leaves out a portion. The data show 87,000 or so clones, roughly nine tenths seen once. The study's findings and limits: In a largely white British group with more females than males, clonal diversity was possibly underestimated.

This sequence joins TRBV7-2 and TRBJ1-2, with a weak D call TRBD1 (6 bases). Specimen: peripheral blood, collected on day 0 of AZD1222 vaccination. The sequence was obtained from an adult in good health. The CDR3 DNA sequence: TGTGCCAGCAGAGGGGGGGCAGAGCACCGGGGCTACACCTTC. Translating gives CASRGGAEHRGYTF.